These 20 T cell receptor beta chains originate from one sample sequenced in a study of blood T cell repertoires in COVID-19 (dated by TCRdb to the early 2020s). Libraries were prepared through the immunoSEQ multiplex PCR assay. Drawn from immuneACCESS, this table holds only the in-frame rearrangements with V and J called that TCRdb kept. Clones are partly lost; checked studies trace under half to an unresolved V gene and leave the rest unexplained. The sample includes 300,000 to 450,000 clones, with approximately 87% observed a single time. The ten most abundant clones make up about 2.1% of the sample. The sequenced sample was peripheral blood. The source of these receptors is a woman aged 55-70 years with COVID-19, enrolled during active disease.

The rearrangement joins TRBV5-1 to TRBJ2-7, with D possibly TRBD1 on 5 matching bases. The CDR3 consists of 15 residues. The germline V gene has CDR1 SGHRS and CDR2 YFSETQ. Trimming shortened V by 0 bases and J by 3 bases, and 13 bases separated the two germline ends. The CDR3 protein is CASSLDRDSFYEQYF. Here the CDR3 DNA reads TGCGCCAGCAGCTTGGATCGCGACAGTTTCTACGAGCAGTACTTC.

The V and J genes are TRBV7-2 and TRBJ2-1, with a tentative D call TRBD1 (6 bases). V was trimmed by 5 bases and J by 0 bases, leaving 8 bases between them. From germline, CDR1 is SGHTA and CDR2 FQGNSA. The CDR3 is made up of 14 amino acids. CDR3 residues: CASSLDSSYNEQFF. The DNA of the CDR3 is TGTGCCAGCAGCCTGGACAGCTCCTACAATGAGCAGTTCTTC.

V usage is TRBV5-4 and J usage is TRBJ2-3; 9 bases line up with TRBD2. This CDR3 has 17 amino acids. Germline V gene lookup returns CDR1 SGHNT and CDR2 YYREEE (reference sequence). The J segment lost 1 base and the V segment lost 4 bases, leaving 10 bases of the junction unmatched. As DNA, the CDR3 is TGTGCCAGCAGCCCCGGTTGGCGGGGGGGCGGCACAGATACGCAGTATTTT. Translating it yields CASSPGWRGGGTDTQYF.

This rearrangement joins TRBV9 to TRBJ2-3; possible D gene TRBD2, 6 bases. Germline V CDR1 and CDR2: SGDLS, YYNGEE. The CDR3 consists of 15 residues. Trimming removed 1 base from V and 4 bases from J, with 13 bases in between. Here the CDR3 reads CASSVSGLTADTQYF. The CDR3 coding sequence is TGTGCCAGCAGCGTATCGGGACTGACGGCAGATACGCAGTATTTT.

This clone was recorded only once. V usage is TRBV11-1 and J usage is TRBJ2-1; the D gene is possibly TRBD2 (6 bases). Trimming took 3 bases from V and 4 from J, leaving 13 bases between them. Germline V lookup: CDR1 SGHAT, CDR2 FQDESV (reference sequence). The CDR3 spans 15 residues. CDR3 in amino acids: CASSFSLGRYNEQFF. CDR3 nucleotides: TGTGCCAGCAGCTTTTCTCTAGGGAGGTACAATGAGCAGTTCTTC.

The CDR3 protein is CASRYSGANVLTF. The CDR3 DNA reads TGTGCCAGCAGATACTCTGGGGCCAACGTCCTGACTTTC. The chain recombines TRBV27 with TRBJ2-6; D is unclear. The germline V and J ends were trimmed by 6 bases and 0 bases, with 3 bases remaining between them. The CDR3 has 13 residues. CDR1 is MNHEY, CDR2 SMNVEV, per germline (reference sequence).

The chain recombines TRBV2 with TRBJ1-4, with no clear D. Germline loops: CDR1 SNHLY, CDR2 FYNNEI. V was shortened by 6 bases and J by 5 bases, with 7 bases between the two germline ends. CDR3 length: 12 residues. CDR3 sequence: CASRGQNEKLFF. CDR3 coding DNA: TGTGCCAGCAGGGGCCAAAATGAAAAACTGTTTTTT.

This rearrangement joins TRBV7-6 to TRBJ2-7; D is undetermined. The CDR3 loop spans 13 amino acids. Trimming took 1 base from V and 3 from J, leaving 7 bases between them. CDR1 is SGHVS, CDR2 FNYEAQ, per germline. The CDR3 DNA follows: TGTGCCAGCAGCTTAGACTTACGCTACGAGCAGTACTTC. Translating it yields CASSLDLRYEQYF.

The chain is built from TRBV6-5 and TRBJ1-5, with D hard to call. CDR1 MNHEY and CDR2 SVGAGI come from the germline V gene. Deletions cut 10 bases from V and 4 bases from J, with 11 bases between. There are 12 residues in the CDR3. The DNA of the CDR3 is TGTGCCACCGGAGATCCTAATCAGCCCCAGCATTTT. Translating gives CATGDPNQPQHF.

The V gene is TRBV6-5, the J gene TRBJ2-1, with TRBD1 identical over 7 bases. This CDR3 region has 14 residues. V trimming: 7 bases; J trimming: 1 base; junction bases outside the gene matches: 4. Germline V lookup: CDR1 MNHEY, CDR2 SVGAGI. This CDR3 is CASIQDRSYNEQFF. CDR3 nucleotides: TGTGCCAGCATCCAGGACAGGTCCTACAATGAGCAGTTCTTC.

J is TRBJ2-7 and V is TRBV9; 7 positions agree with TRBD2. In germline, CDR1 is SGDLS, CDR2 YYNGEE. With 2 bases clipped from V and 3 bases from J, the junction kept 5 bases outside the gene matches. The CDR3 extends over 14 amino acids. Here the CDR3 reads CASSVGTTGYEQYF. The CDR3 DNA sequence: TGTGCCAGCAGCGTCGGGACTACCGGCTACGAGCAGTACTTC.

The V gene is TRBV18, the J gene TRBJ1-1; no firm D call. The germline V gene encodes CDR1 KGHSH and CDR2 LQKENI. The CDR3 covers 14 residues. Deletions cut 3 bases from V and 2 bases from J, with 10 bases between. This CDR3 is CASSPQATNTEAFF. CDR3 nucleotide sequence: TGTGCCAGCTCACCCCAGGCAACCAACACTGAAGCTTTCTTT.

The V and J genes are TRBV6-6 and TRBJ1-3; 8 bases map to TRBD1. The V gene's germline CDR1 is MNHNY and CDR2 SVGAGI (reference sequence). The CDR3 extends over 16 amino acids. With 6 bases clipped from V and 3 bases from J, the junction kept 10 bases outside the gene matches. The CDR3 sequence: CASRASGQGVGNTIYF. CDR3 coding DNA: TGTGCCAGCAGGGCCAGTGGACAGGGTGTTGGAAACACCATATATTTT.

V gene TRBV4-1 combines with J gene TRBJ2-3, with 8 bases that match TRBD2. CDR1 and CDR2 from the germline V gene are MGHRA and YSYEKL. Trimming at V came to 1 base and at J to 0 bases, leaving 9 bases not matched to a gene. This CDR3 region has 18 residues. CDR3 amino acids: CASSQAGSGGPSTDTQYF. CDR3 nucleotide sequence: TGCGCCAGCAGCCAAGCAGGGAGCGGGGGACCTAGCACAGATACGCAGTATTTT.

This chain joins TRBV5-4 and TRBJ2-5, with TRBD1 matching over 9 bases. Germline V gene sequence: CDR1 SGHNT, CDR2 YYREEE (reference sequence). Trimming took 5 bases from V and 5 from J; bases not matched to a gene: 10. This CDR3 comprises 15 residues. The DNA for the CDR3 is TGTGCCAGCAGTAATACAGGGGGCATCGGGGAGACCCAGTACTTC. This encodes CASSNTGGIGETQYF.

This rearrangement joins TRBV16 to TRBJ1-2; no definite D call. This CDR3 comprises 13 residues. Trimming pared 2 bases from V and 4 bases from J, leaving 8 bases between. CDR1 is KGHSY, CDR2 FQNENV, per germline. CDR3 coding DNA: TGTGCCAGCAGCCAAGGTGCTACCTATGGCTACACCTTC. Protein product: CASSQGATYGYTF.

This clone was counted once. The J gene is TRBJ2-5, the V gene TRBV9; TRBD2 matches at 7 bases. CDR3 length: 16 residues. V dropped 0 bases and J dropped 2; count of bases not matched to a gene: 7. Germline CDR1 is SGDLS and CDR2 is YYNGEE. CDR3 in amino acids: CASSVATGAGQETQYF. CDR3 DNA sequence: TGTGCCAGCAGCGTAGCTACAGGAGCGGGGCAAGAGACCCAGTACTTC.

The chain uses TRBV3-1 (or the pseudogene TRBV3-2) and TRBJ2-1; TRBD1 matches at 7 bases. The J segment lost 14 bases and the V segment lost 4 bases, leaving 8 bases of the junction unmatched. Looked up from germline, CDR1 is LGHDT and CDR2 is YNNKEL (reference sequence). The CDR3 loop spans 12 amino acids. The DNA for the CDR3 is TGTGCCAGCAGCCTAGGACAGGCCAAAAAGTTCTTC. Encoded protein: CASSLGQAKKFF.

The rearrangement uses TRBV7-3 and TRBJ1-2; 7 nucleotides match TRBD1. Germline CDR1 reads SGHTA; CDR2 reads FQGTGA. Trimming cost V 5 bases and J 4 bases; bases outside gene matches: 7. The CDR3 consists of 14 residues. The CDR3 is CASSLDREFYGYTF. The CDR3, as DNA: TGTGCCAGCAGCCTCGACAGGGAGTTCTATGGCTACACCTTC.

The genes are TRBV7-9 and TRBJ2-1; 8 bases fit TRBD1. Germline CDR1 SEHNR, CDR2 FQNEAQ (reference sequence). The CDR3 totals 16 residues. The junction had 12 bases not matched to a gene; V was cut back by 3 bases and J by 8 bases. CDR3 DNA sequence: TGTGCCAGCAGCTTCCCCGGACAGGGACCCTCTCATGAGCAGTTCTTC. It encodes CASSFPGQGPSHEQFF.